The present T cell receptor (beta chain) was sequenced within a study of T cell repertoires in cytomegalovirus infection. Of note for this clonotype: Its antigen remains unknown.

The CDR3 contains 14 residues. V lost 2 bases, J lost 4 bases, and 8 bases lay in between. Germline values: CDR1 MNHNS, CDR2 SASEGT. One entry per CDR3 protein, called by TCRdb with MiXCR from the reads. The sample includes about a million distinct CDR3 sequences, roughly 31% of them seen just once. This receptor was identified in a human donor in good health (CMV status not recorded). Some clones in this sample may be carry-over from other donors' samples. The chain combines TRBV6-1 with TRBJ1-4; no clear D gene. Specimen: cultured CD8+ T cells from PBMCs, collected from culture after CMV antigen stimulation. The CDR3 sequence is CASSELSYNEKLFF. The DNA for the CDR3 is TGTGCCAGCAGTGAACTCAGCTATAATGAAAAACTGTTTTTT.